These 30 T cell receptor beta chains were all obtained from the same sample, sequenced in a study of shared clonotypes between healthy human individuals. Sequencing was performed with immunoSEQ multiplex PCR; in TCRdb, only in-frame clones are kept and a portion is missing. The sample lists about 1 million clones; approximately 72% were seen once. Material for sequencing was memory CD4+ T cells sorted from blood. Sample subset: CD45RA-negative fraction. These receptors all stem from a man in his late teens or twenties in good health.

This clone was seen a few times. The CDR3 DNA sequence: TGTGCCAGCAGTGGACAACAGGGATCGAACACTGAAGCTTTCTTT. Protein product: CASSGQQGSNTEAFF. The chain employs TRBV6-5 and TRBJ1-1; TRBD1 is a possible D gene (6 bases). Trimming stripped 5 bases from V and 1 base from J, with 14 bases between. Germline lookup yields CDR1 MNHEY and CDR2 SVGAGI. This CDR3 has 15 amino acids.

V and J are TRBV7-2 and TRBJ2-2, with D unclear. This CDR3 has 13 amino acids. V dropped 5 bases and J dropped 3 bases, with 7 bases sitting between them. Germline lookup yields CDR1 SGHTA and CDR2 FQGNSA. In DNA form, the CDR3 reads TGTGCCAGCAGCCCTCTGTACACCGGGGAGCTGTTTTTT. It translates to CASSPLYTGELFF.

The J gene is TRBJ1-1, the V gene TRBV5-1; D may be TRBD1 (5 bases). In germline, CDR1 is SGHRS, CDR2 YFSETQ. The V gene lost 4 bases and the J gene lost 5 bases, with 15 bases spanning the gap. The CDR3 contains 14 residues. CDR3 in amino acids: CASSVGRSGTEAFF. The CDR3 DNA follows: TGCGCCAGCAGCGTGGGACGAAGTGGGACTGAAGCTTTCTTT.

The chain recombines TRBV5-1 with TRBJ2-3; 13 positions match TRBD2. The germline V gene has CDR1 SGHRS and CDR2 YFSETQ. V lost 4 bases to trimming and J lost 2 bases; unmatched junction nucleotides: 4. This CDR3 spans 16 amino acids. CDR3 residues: CASSKTSGGPTDTQYF. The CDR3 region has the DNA TGCGCCAGCAGCAAGACTAGCGGGGGGCCCACAGATACGCAGTATTTT.

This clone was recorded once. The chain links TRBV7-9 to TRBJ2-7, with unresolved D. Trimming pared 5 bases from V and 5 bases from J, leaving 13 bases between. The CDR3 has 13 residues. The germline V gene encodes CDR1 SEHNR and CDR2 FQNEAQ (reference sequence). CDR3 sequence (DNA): TGTGCCAGCAGCCAACCGGTGGGGAACGAGCAGTACTTC. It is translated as CASSQPVGNEQYF.

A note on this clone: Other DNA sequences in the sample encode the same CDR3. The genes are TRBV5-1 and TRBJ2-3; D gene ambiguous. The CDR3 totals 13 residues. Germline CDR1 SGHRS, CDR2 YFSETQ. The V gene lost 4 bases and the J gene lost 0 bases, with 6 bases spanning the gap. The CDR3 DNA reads TGCGCCAGCAGCCGGCAGAGCACAGATACGCAGTATTTT. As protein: CASSRQSTDTQYF.

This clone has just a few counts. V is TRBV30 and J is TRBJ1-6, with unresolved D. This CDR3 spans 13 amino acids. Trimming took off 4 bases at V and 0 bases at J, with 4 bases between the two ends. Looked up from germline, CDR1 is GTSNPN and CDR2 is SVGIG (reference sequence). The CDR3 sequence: CAWKSSYNSPLHF. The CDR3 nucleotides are TGTGCCTGGAAAAGCTCCTATAATTCACCCCTCCACTTT.

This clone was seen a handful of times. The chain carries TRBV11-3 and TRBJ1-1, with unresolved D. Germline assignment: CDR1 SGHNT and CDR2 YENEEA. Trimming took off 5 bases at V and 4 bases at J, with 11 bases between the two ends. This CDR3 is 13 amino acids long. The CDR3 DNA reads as TGTGCCAGCAGCCTGCGGTCCAGCACTGAAGCTTTCTTT. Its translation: CASSLRSSTEAFF.

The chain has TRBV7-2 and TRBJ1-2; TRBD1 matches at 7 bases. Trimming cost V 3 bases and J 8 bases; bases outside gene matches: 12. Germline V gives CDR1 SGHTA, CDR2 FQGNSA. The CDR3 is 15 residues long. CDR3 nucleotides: TGTGCCAGCAGCTTGGCGATGACAGGGAATCGCGGCTACACCTTC. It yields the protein CASSLAMTGNRGYTF.

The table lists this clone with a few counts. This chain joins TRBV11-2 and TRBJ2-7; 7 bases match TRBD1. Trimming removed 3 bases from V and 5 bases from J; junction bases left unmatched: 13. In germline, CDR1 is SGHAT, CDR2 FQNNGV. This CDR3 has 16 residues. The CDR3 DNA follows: TGTGCCAGCAGCTTTGGATCGACAGGGAGTAGTCACGAGCAGTACTTC. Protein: CASSFGSTGSSHEQYF.

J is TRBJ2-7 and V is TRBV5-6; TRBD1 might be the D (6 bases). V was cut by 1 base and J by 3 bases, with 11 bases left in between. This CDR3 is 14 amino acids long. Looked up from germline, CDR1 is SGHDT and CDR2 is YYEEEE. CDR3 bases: TGTGCCAGCAGCTTGCCCGGGACACTCTACGAGCAGTACTTC. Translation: CASSLPGTLYEQYF. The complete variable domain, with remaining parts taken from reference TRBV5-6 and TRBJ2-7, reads DAGVTQSPTHLIKTRGQQVTLRCSPKSGHDTVSWYQQALGQGPQFIFQYYEEEERQRGNFPDRFSGHQFPNYSSELNVNALLLGDSALYLCASSLPGTLYEQYFGPGTRLTVT.

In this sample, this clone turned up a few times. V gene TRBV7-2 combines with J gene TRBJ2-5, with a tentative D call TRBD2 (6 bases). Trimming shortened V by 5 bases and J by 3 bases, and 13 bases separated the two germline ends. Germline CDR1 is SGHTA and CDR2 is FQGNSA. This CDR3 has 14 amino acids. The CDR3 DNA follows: TGTGCCAGCAGCCCCGGGGGAACTAAAGAGACCCAGTACTTC. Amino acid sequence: CASSPGGTKETQYF.

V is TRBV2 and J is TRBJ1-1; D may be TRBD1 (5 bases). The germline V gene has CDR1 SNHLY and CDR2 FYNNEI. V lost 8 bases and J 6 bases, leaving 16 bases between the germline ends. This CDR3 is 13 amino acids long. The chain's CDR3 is CASCNLGGAEAFF. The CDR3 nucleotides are TGTGCCAGCTGTAATCTGGGGGGAGCTGAAGCTTTCTTT.

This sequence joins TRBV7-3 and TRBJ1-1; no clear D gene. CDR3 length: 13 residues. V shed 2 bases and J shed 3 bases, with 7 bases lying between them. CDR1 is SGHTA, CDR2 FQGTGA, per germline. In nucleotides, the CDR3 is TGTGCCAGCAGCTTACGGATTTACACTGAAGCTTTCTTT. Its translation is CASSLRIYTEAFF.

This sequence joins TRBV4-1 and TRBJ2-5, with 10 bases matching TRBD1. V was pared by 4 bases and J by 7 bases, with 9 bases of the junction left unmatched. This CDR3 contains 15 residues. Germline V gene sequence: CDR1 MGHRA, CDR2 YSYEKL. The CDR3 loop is CASSPGTGDLRTQYF. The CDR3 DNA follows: TGCGCCAGCAGCCCGGGGACAGGGGATTTAAGGACCCAGTACTTC.

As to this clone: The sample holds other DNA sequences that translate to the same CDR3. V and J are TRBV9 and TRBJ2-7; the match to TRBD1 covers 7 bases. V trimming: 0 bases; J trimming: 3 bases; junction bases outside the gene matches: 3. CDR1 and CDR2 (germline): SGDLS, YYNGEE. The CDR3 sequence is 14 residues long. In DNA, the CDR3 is TGTGCCAGCAGCGTAGATCCAGGGGGCTACGAGCAGTACTTC. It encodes CASSVDPGGYEQYF.

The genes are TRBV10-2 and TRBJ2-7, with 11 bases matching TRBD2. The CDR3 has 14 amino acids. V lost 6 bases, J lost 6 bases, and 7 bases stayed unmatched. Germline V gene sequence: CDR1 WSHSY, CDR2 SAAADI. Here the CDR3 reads CASRASGRYPEQYF. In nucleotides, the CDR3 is TGCGCCAGCAGAGCTAGCGGGAGGTACCCCGAGCAGTACTTC.

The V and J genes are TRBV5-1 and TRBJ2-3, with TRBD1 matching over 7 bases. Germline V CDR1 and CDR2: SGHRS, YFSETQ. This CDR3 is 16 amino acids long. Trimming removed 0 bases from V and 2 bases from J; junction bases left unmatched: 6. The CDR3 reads CASSLDGRGFTDTQYF. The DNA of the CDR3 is TGCGCCAGCAGCTTGGATGGCAGGGGGTTCACAGATACGCAGTATTTT.

The CDR3 region has the DNA TGCGCCAGCAGCTTGGTTGGGCGGGGAACTAATGAAAAACTGTTTTTT. Encoded protein: CASSLVGRGTNEKLFF. This chain uses TRBV5-1 with TRBJ1-4; D is uncertain. CDR1 is SGHRS, CDR2 YFSETQ, per germline. Trimming stripped 0 bases from V and 1 base from J, with 10 bases between. This CDR3 is 16 amino acids long.

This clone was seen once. In DNA, the CDR3 is TGTGCCAGCTCACCCGTCCGGGACAAGATAGCTTTCTTT. It encodes CASSPVRDKIAFF. This chain uses TRBV18 with TRBJ1-1, with D tentatively TRBD1 (6 bases). The CDR3 is made up of 13 amino acids. Trimming pared 3 bases from V and 10 bases from J, leaving 15 bases between. CDR1 KGHSH and CDR2 LQKENI come from the germline V gene.

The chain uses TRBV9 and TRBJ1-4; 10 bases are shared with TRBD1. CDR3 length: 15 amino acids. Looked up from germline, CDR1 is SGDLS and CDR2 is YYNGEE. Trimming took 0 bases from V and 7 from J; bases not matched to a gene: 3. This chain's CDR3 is CASSVGTGGGEKLFF. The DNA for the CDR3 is TGTGCCAGCAGCGTAGGGACAGGGGGAGGTGAAAAACTGTTTTTT.

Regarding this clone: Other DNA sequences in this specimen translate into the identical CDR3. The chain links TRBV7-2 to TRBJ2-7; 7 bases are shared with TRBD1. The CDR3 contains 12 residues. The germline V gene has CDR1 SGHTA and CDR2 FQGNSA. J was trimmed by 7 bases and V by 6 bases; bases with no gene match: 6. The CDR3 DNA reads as TGTGCCAGCAGTTTGACAGGGTTGGAGCAGTACTTC. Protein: CASSLTGLEQYF.

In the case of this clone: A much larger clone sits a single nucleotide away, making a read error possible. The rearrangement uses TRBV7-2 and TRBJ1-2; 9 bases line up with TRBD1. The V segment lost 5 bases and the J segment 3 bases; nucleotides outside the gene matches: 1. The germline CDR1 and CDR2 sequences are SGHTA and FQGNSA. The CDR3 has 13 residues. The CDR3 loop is CASSRDRDYGYTF. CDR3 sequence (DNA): TGTGCCAGCAGCCGGGACAGGGACTATGGCTACACCTTC.

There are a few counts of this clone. The CDR3 nucleotides read TGTGCCAGCAGTCACACAATAGGTTGGGATACCTACGAGCAGTACTTC. The encoded protein is CASSHTIGWDTYEQYF. This sequence joins TRBV5-6 and TRBJ2-7; D gene ambiguous. With 5 bases removed from V and 2 bases from J, the gap between germline ends came to 20 bases. From germline, CDR1 is SGHDT and CDR2 YYEEEE. CDR3 length equals 16 residues.

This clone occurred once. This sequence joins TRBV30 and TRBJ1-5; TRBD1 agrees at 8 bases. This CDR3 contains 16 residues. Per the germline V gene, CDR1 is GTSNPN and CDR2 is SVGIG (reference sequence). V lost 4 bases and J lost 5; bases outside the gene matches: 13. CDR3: CAWMEQGVGGDQPQHF. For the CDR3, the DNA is TGTGCCTGGATGGAACAGGGGGTAGGAGGGGATCAGCCCCAGCATTTT.

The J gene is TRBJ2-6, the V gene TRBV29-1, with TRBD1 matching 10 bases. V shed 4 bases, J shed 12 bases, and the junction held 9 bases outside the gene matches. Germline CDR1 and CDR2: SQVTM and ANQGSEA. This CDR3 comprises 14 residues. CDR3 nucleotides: TGCAGCGTTGGGGGGGACAGGGGAGAGAGCGTCCTGACTTTC. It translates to CSVGGDRGESVLTF.

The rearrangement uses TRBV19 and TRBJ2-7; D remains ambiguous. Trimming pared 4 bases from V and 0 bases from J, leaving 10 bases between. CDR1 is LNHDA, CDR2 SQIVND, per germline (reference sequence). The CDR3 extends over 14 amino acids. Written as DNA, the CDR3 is TGTGCCAGTAGTAGGAACTCAGCCTCCTACGAGCAGTACTTC. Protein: CASSRNSASYEQYF.

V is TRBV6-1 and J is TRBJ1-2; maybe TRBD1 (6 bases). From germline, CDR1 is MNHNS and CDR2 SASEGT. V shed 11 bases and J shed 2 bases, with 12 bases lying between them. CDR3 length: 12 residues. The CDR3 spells CAGGQRNYGYTF. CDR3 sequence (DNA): TGTGCCGGCGGACAGAGAAACTATGGCTACACCTTC.

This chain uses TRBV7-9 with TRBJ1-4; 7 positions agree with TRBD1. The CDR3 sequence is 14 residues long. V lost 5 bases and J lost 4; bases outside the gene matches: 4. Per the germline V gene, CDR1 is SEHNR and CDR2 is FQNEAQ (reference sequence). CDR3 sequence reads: CASSGDSFNEKLFF. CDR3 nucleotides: TGTGCCAGCAGCGGGGACAGCTTTAATGAAAAACTGTTTTTT.

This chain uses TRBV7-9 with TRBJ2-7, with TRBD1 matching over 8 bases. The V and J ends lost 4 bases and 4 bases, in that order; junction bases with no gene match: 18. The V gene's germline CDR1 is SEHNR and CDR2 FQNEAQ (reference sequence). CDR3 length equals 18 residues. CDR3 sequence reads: CASSSPSRDRRIPYEQYF. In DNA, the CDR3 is TGTGCCAGCAGCTCGCCCAGTCGGGACAGGAGGATACCTTACGAGCAGTACTTC.